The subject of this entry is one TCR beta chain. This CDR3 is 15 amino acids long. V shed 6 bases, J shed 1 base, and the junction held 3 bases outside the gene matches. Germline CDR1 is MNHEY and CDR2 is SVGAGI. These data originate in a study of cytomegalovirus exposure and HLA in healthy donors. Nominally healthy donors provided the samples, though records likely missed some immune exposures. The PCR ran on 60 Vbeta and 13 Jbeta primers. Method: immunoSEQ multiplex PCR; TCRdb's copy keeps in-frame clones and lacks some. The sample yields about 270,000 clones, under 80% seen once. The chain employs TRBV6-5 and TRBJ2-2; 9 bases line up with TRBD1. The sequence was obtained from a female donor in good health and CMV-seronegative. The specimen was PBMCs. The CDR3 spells CASRTGQGNTGELFF. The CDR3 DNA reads TGTGCCAGCAGAACGGGACAGGGGAACACCGGGGAGCTGTTTTTT.